This TCR beta chain originates from a study of blood T cell repertoires in COVID-19. At the level of the study: Both acute and convalescent COVID-19 samples were obtained from the United States, Italy and Spain. PBMCs, B-cell-depleted T cells, or T cells were the source of the cDNA or gDNA that made up the material.

Authors' processing steps: Cell counts per sample came from amplifying reference gene primers. Clones were sequenced by immunoSEQ multiplex PCR, and TCRdb holds only the in-frame ones, with some missing. Clone size and V and J calls were adopted from that table, with D and trimming inferred from the DNA. The table has about 230,000 clones, 75% to 85% seen once. In germline, CDR1 is MGHDK, CDR2 SYGVNS. V trimming: 7 bases; J trimming: 4 bases; junction bases outside the gene matches: 9. The CDR3 extends over 17 amino acids. The chain links TRBV25-1 to TRBJ2-6, with 11 bases matching TRBD1. Source material: peripheral blood. This sequence originates from a woman aged 40 to 50 who had recovered from COVID-19. CDR3 nucleotides: TGTGCCAGCACCCAAGGACAGGGGGCGCGGGGGGCCAACGTCCTGACTTTC. Translation: CASTQGQGARGANVLTF.